This T cell receptor beta chain is drawn from a study of beta chain features in type 1 diabetes. Study in general: Patients shared similar age, gender and cell yields with healthy donors.

Findings and caveats of the study: In cDNA sequencing, cells with high TCR expression could be over-represented.

Sorting that relied on CD45RO/CCR7/CD25/CD127/CD95/CD27 yielded CD4+ naive, central memory, regulatory and stem cell-like memory cells. V lost 7 bases and J lost 1; bases outside the gene matches: 6. The CDR3 is made up of 14 amino acids. The germline CDR1 and CDR2 sequences are SGDLS and YYNGEE. Expressed TCRB transcripts were sequenced, since all the RNA that had been isolated was reverse transcribed. Using immunoSEQ multiplex PCR, the repertoire was profiled, and TCRdb retains in-frame clones only, with some absent. The sample carries about half a million clones, about 29% recorded once. For this clone: Its antigen is unknown.

Sequenced sample: naive CD4+ T cells from blood. This TCR came from a man between 18 and 35 years old in good health. V usage is TRBV9 and J usage is TRBJ2-7; 9 bases match TRBD2. CDR3 in amino acids: CASARAGGSYEQYF. The CDR3 DNA is TGTGCCAGCGCCCGGGCGGGAGGGTCCTACGAGCAGTACTTC. The complete variable domain, with remaining parts taken from reference TRBV9 and TRBJ2-7, reads DSGVTQTPKHLITATGQRVTLRCSPRSGDLSVYWYQQSLDQGLQFLIQYYNGEERAKGNILERFSAQQFPDLHSELNLSSLELGDSALYFCASARAGGSYEQYFGPGTRLTVT.